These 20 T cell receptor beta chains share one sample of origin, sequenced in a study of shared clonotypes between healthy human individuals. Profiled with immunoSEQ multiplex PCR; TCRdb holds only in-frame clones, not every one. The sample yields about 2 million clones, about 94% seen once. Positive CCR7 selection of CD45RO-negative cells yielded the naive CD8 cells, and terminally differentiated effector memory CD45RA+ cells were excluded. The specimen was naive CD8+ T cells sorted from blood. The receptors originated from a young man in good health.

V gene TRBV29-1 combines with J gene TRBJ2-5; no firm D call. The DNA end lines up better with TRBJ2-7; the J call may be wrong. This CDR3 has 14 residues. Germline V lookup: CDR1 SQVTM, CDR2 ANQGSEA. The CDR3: CSVVRASGSYEQYF. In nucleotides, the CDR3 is TGCAGCGTTGTTAGGGCGTCCGGCTCCTACGAGCAGTACTTC.

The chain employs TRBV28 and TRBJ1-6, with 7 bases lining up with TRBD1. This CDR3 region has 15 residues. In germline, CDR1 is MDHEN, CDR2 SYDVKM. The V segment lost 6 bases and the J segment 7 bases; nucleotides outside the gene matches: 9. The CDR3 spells CASRQTGEGNSPLHF. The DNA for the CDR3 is TGTGCCAGCAGACAAACAGGGGAAGGAAATTCACCCCTCCACTTT.

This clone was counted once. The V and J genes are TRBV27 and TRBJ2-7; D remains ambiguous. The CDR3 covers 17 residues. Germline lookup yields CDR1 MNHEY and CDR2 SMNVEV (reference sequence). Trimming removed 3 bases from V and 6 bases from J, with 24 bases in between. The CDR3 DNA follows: TGTGCCAGCAGTTTCCTCTTTCCCGTAAGGTTGGGCGCCGAGCAGTACTTC. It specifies CASSFLFPVRLGAEQYF.

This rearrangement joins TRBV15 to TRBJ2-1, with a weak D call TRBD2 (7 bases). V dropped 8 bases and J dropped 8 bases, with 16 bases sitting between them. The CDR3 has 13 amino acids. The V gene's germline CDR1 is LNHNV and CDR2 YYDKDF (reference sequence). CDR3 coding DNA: TGTGCCACCGCTTTCGGGGGGCGGGATGAGCAGTTCTTC. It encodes CATAFGGRDEQFF.

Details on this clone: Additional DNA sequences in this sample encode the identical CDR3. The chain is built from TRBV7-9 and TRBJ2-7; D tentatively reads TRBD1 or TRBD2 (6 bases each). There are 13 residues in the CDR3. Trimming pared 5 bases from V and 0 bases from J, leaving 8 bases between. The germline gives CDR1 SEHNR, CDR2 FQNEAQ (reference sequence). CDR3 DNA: TGTGCCAGCAGCCCGGGGGCCTCCTACGAGCAGTACTTC. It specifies CASSPGASYEQYF.

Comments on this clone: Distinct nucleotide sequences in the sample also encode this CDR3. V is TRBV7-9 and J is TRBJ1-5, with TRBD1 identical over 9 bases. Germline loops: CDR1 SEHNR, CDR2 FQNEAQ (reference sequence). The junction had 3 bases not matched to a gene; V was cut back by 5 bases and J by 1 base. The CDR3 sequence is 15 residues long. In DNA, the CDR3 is TGTGCCAGCAGCCCCGGGACAGGGAGCAATCAGCCCCAGCATTTT. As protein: CASSPGTGSNQPQHF.

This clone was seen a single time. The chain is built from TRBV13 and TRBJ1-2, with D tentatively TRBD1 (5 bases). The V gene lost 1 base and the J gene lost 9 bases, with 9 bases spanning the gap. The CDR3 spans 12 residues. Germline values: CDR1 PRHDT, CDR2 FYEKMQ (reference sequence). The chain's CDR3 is CASSLVRDRYTF. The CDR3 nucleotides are TGTGCCAGCAGCTTAGTCCGGGACCGCTACACCTTC. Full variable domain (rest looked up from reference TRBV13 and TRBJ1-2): AAGVIQSPRHLIKEKRETATLKCYPIPRHDTVYWYQQGPGQDPQFLISFYEKMQSDKGSIPDRFSAQQFSDYHSELNMSSLELGDSALYFCASSLVRDRYTFGSGTRLTVV.

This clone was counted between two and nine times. The CDR3 DNA reads as TGCGCCAGCAGCCAACGAACTGGACAGTTGAACACTGAAGCTTTCTTT. Protein: CASSQRTGQLNTEAFF. The chain uses TRBV4-1 and TRBJ1-1; D possibly corresponds to TRBD1 (6 bases). Per the germline V gene, CDR1 is MGHRA and CDR2 is YSYEKL. The CDR3 is 16 residues long. The germline V and J ends were trimmed by 2 bases and 0 bases, with 13 bases remaining between them.

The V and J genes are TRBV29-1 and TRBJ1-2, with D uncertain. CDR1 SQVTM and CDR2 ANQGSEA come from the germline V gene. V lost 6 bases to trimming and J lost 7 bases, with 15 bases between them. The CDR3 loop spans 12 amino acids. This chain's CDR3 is CSVGPGLGGYTF. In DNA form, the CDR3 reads TGCAGCGTCGGTCCGGGGTTAGGTGGCTACACCTTC.

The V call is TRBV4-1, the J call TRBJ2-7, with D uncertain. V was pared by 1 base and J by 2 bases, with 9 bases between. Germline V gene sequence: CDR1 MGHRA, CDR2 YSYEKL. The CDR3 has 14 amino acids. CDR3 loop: CASSQGRLAYEQYF. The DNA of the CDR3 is TGCGCCAGCAGCCAAGGCAGGCTGGCCTACGAGCAGTACTTC.

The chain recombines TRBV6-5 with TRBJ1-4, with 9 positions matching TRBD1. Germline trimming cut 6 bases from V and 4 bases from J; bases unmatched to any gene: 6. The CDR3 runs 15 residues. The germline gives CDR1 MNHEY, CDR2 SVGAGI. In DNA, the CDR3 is TGTGCCAGCAGGGATGGGACAGGGATTAATGAAAAACTGTTTTTT. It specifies CASRDGTGINEKLFF.

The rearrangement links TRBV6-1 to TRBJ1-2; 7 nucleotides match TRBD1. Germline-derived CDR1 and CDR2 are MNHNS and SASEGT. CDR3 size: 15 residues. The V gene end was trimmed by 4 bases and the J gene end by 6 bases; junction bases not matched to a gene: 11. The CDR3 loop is CASSGPGQRLNGYTF. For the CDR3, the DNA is TGTGCCAGCAGTGGCCCGGGACAGCGCCTAAATGGCTACACCTTC.

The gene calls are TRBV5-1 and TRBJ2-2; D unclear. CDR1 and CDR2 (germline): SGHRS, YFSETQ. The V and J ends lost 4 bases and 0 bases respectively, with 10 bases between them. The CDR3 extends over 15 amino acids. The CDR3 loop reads CASSVELANTGELFF. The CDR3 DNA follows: TGCGCCAGCAGCGTTGAACTCGCGAACACCGGGGAGCTGTTTTTT. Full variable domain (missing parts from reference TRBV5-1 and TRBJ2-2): KAGVTQTPRYLIKTRGQQVTLSCSPISGHRSVSWYQQTPGQGLQFLFEYFSETQRNKGNFPGRFSGRQFSNSRSEMNVSTLELGDSALYLCASSVELANTGELFFGEGSRLTVL.

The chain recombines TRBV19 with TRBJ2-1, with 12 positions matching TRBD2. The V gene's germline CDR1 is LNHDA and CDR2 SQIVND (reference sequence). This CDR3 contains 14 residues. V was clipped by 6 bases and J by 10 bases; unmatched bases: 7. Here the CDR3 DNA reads TGTGCCAGTAGAGAGACTAGCGGGAGTGGCGAGCAGTTCTTC. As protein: CASRETSGSGEQFF.

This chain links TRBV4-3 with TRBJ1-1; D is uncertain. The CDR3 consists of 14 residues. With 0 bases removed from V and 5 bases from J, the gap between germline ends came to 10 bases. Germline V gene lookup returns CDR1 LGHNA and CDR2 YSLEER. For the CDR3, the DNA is TGCGCCAGCAGCCAAGACGGTTTTGGAACTGAAGCTTTCTTT. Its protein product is CASSQDGFGTEAFF.

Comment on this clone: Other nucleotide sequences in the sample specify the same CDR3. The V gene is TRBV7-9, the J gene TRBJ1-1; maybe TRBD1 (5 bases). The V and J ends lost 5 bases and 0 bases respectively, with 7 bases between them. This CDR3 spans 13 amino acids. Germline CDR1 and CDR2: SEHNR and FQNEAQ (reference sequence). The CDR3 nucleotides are TGTGCCAGCAGCCCGGGACTGAACACTGAAGCTTTCTTT. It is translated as CASSPGLNTEAFF.

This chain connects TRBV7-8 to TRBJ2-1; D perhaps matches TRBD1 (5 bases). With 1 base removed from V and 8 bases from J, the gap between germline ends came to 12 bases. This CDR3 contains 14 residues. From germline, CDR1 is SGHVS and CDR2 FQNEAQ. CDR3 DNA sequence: TGTGCCAGCAGCTTAGAGGGGTACAGCGATGAGCAGTTCTTC. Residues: CASSLEGYSDEQFF.

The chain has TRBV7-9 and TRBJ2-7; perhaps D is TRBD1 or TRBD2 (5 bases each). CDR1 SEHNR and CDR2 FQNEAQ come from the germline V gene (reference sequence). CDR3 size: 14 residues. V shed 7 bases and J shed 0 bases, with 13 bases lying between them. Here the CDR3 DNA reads TGTGCCAGCACCAAGGACGGGGCCTCCTACGAGCAGTACTTC. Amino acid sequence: CASTKDGASYEQYF.

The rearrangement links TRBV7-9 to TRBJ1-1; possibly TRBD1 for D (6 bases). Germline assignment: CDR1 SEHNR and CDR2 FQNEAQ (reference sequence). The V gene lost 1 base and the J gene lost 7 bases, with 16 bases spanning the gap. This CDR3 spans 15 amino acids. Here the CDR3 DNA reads TGTGCCAGCAGCTTAGTGGGGGGGGCTCCCCTTGAAGCTTTCTTT. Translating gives CASSLVGGAPLEAFF.

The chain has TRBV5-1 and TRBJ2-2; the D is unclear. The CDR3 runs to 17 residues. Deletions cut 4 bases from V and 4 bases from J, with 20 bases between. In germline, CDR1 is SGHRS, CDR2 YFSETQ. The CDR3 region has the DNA TGCGCCAGCAGCCTTGCTACATCTAGATTGGGCACCGGGGAGCTGTTTTTT. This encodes CASSLATSRLGTGELFF.